The rows below give T cell receptor beta chains drawn from one sample of a study of T cells after yellow fever vaccination. MiXCR was run by TCRdb on the 5' RACE reads, yielding one entry per CDR3 protein. The sample lists around 330,000 distinct CDR3 sequences; around 3.6% were seen once. The material sequenced was PBMCs, taken on the day of the yellow fever booster vaccination. These receptors originate from a man between 18 and 29 years old who received the YFV17D yellow fever vaccine. The CDR3 runs from the conserved cysteine through the conserved F or W. D genes are given only for firm matches. Clone size is not always given. Where it is, it says once, few, many or a class for expanded clones.

clone_size d_call j_call v_call cdr3_nt cdr3_aa
many TRBD1 TRBJ1-1 TRBV9 TGTGCCAGCAGCGCTGGGACAGGCCTAAAGGAGGACACTGAAGCTTTCTTT CASSAGTGLKEDTEAFF
few NA TRBJ2-5 TRBV5-1 TGCGCCAGCAGGGTAGGAGGGGGTGACCAAGAGACCCAGTACTTC CASRVGGGDQETQYF
few NA TRBJ2-5 TRBV12-3/TRBV12-4 TGTGCCAGCAGTTTTTCGGGACCCTTAAGGGAGACCCAGTACTTC CASSFSGPLRETQYF
many NA TRBJ1-6 TRBV5-1 TGCGCCAGCAGCTCCGGGACCGAAAATTCACCCCTCCACTTT CASSSGTENSPLHF
few NA TRBJ2-5 TRBV29-1 TGCAGCGTTAAGGTCTGGGAGACCCAGTACTTC CSVKVWETQYF
NA NA TRBJ1-2 TRBV20-1 TGCAGTGCTGAGCTGGCCGATTACTATGGCTACACCTTC CSAELADYYGYTF
many NA TRBJ2-5 TRBV18 TGTGCCAGCTCAGCCTGGCAGGAGGAGACCCAGTACTTC CASSAWQEETQYF
many TRBD2 TRBJ2-5 TRBV3-1 TGTGCCAGCAGCCAGTTGCCCCGGGGGGGGAAAGAGACCCAGTACTTC CASSQLPRGGKETQYF
many NA TRBJ1-5 TRBV4-3 TGCGCCAGCAGCCCGGGACTTGTCGATCAGCCCCAGCATTTT CASSPGLVDQPQHF
NA NA TRBJ1-2 TRBV5-1 TGCGCCAGCAGCTTCTTCCGCTATGGCTACACCTTC CASSFFRYGYTF
few NA TRBJ2-5 TRBV20-1 TGCAGTGCTGCTAGGGCCCAAGAGACCCAGTACTTC CSAARAQETQYF
NA TRBD1 TRBJ2-2 TRBV6-5 TGTGCCAGCAGTTACTACAGGGGCGTGGAGCTGTTTTTT CASSYYRGVELFF
NA NA TRBJ2-5 TRBV5-5 TGTGCCAGCAGCTTACCCAACGGGTACCAAGAGACCCAGTACTTC CASSLPNGYQETQYF
NA NA TRBJ1-1 TRBV7-2 TGTGCCAGCAGCTTCATTTTTTTGAACACTGAAGCTTTCTTT CASSFIFLNTEAFF
NA NA TRBJ1-1 TRBV7-9 TGTGCCAGCAGCTCCTTAGGGAGGGGCACTGAAGCTTTCTTT CASSSLGRGTEAFF
NA NA TRBJ1-5 TRBV20-1 TGCAGTGCCAACGGAGGGGCGGATCAGCCCCAGCATTTT CSANGGADQPQHF
many TRBD1 TRBJ1-1 TRBV18 TGTGCCAGCTCACCTGGGACAGGGGGTGGCACTGAAGCTTTCTTT CASSPGTGGGTEAFF
many NA TRBJ2-5 TRBV7-2 TGTGCCAGCAGCTTAATTCAAGGGTTGGAGACCCAGTACTTC CASSLIQGLETQYF
many TRBD2 TRBJ2-1 TRBV7-3 TGTGCCAGCAGCTTATCGCGGGGGGAATACAATGAGCAGTTCTTC CASSLSRGEYNEQFF
many NA TRBJ2-5 TRBV11-2 TGTGCCAGCAGCCGTTCCCCACAGGGATCAGAGACCCAGTACTTC CASSRSPQGSETQYF
few NA TRBJ2-3 TRBV5-1 TGCGCCAGCAGCTTGGGCGGGGTGGCTGGAGATACGCAGTATTTT CASSLGGVAGDTQYF
NA NA TRBJ2-3 TRBV5-1 TGCGCCAGCAGCAGGACAGACTACACAGATACGCAGTATTTT CASSRTDYTDTQYF
few TRBD2 TRBJ2-1 TRBV9 TGTGCCAGCAGCCCTCCCCTGGGGGCTAGCGGGGGGTATAATGAGCAGTTCTTC CASSPPLGASGGYNEQFF
many NA TRBJ2-1 TRBV5-1 TGCGCCAGCAGCTTAAGAGGAGGGCAGGGTGAGCAGTTCTTC CASSLRGGQGEQFF
few NA TRBJ2-7 TRBV6-5 TGTGCCAGCAAGACCTCGACAGACTCCTACGAGCAGTACTTC CASKTSTDSYEQYF
NA TRBD2 TRBJ2-1 TRBV4-3 TGCGCCAGCAGCCACTCTAGCGGGGGGCCCAATGAGCAGTTCTTC CASSHSSGGPNEQFF
few NA TRBJ2-2 TRBV7-6 TGTGCCAGCAGCTCCATGACAGGCCCCATTAGGGAGCTGTTTTTT CASSSMTGPIRELFF
few TRBD2 TRBJ2-1 TRBV7-3 TGTGCCAGCAGCTCCCACCGGACTAGCGGGGGGGCCTCCTACAATGAGCAGTTCTTC CASSSHRTSGGASYNEQFF
NA NA TRBJ2-7 TRBV7-9 TGTGCCAGCAGCTTTGAGGGATTCTACGAGCAGTACTTC CASSFEGFYEQYF
NA NA TRBJ2-2 TRBV7-3 TGTGCCAGCAGCTTAACCCCTGGGGGAAATACCGGGGAGCTGTTTTTT CASSLTPGGNTGELFF
NA TRBD1 TRBJ2-2 TRBV12-3/TRBV12-4 TGTGCCAGCAGTTTAACTTTGGGACAGGGGAACACCGGGGAGCTGTTTTTT CASSLTLGQGNTGELFF
NA NA TRBJ1-3 TRBV6-2/TRBV6-3 TGTGCCAGCAGCCCGACCGGAAACACCATATATTTT CASSPTGNTIYF
NA NA TRBJ2-7 TRBV7-7 TGTGCCAGCAGCTTAGGGGAGGCGAACGAGCAGTACTTC CASSLGEANEQYF
many NA TRBJ1-1 TRBV7-2 TGTGCCAGCAGCTTAGCCCCCGGACAGTACACTGAAGCTTTTTTT CASSLAPGQYTEAFF
many NA TRBJ1-1 TRBV19 TGTGCCAGTAGTTCCCCCAGGGTCTGGGACACTGAAGCTTTCTTT CASSSPRVWDTEAFF
many NA TRBJ1-2 TRBV5-1 TGCGCCAGCAGCTTGCGTACAGGTCTTAGCTATGGCTACACCTTC CASSLRTGLSYGYTF
many TRBD1 TRBJ2-3 TRBV5-1 TGCGCCAGCAGCTCGACAGGGACAGATACGCAGTATTTT CASSSTGTDTQYF
many NA TRBJ1-6 TRBV7-9 TGTGCCAGCAGCTTTGGTACATCACCCCTCCACTTT CASSFGTSPLHF
few NA TRBJ2-7 TRBV6-2/TRBV6-3 TGTGCCAGCAGTTACGGTCGGGGCGACTACGAGCAGTACTTC CASSYGRGDYEQYF
few TRBD1 TRBJ1-5 TRBV6-5 TGTGCCAGCAGTTACTCGGGACAGAGCAATCAGCCCCAGCATTTT CASSYSGQSNQPQHF
many NA TRBJ2-3 TRBV10-3 TGTGCCATCAGTGGTGGGACCCTCAGTAGCACAGATACGCAGTATTTT CAISGGTLSSTDTQYF
NA TRBD2 TRBJ2-3 TRBV12-3/TRBV12-4 TGTGCCAGCAGTTTTGGGGGGGGTACGCAGTATTTT CASSFGGGTQYF
few TRBD1 TRBJ1-4 TRBV7-9 TGTGCCAGCAGCGACGGACAGGGGGGGACTAATGAAAAACTGTTTTTT CASSDGQGGTNEKLFF
many NA TRBJ1-2 TRBV24-1 TGTGCCACCAGTGAGTCAGGGTCCGGCTACACCTTC CATSESGSGYTF
few NA TRBJ2-1 TRBV7-9 TGTGCCAGCAGCCCTAGGACGACCAGCTCCTACAATGAGCAGTTCTTC CASSPRTTSSYNEQFF
many NA TRBJ2-2 TRBV10-3 TGTGCCATCAGTCGAGGACACGGGACCGGGGAGCTGTTTTTT CAISRGHGTGELFF
many TRBD1 TRBJ1-5 TRBV7-2 TGTGCCAGCAGCTTAGCGGGGCAGGGGGAAGGTCAGCCCCAGCATTTT CASSLAGQGEGQPQHF
many NA TRBJ2-7 TRBV12-3/TRBV12-4 TGTGCCAGCAGACTAGGGACGGTGTGGGAGCAGTACTTC CASRLGTVWEQYF
few TRBD1 TRBJ2-2 TRBV5-1 TGCGCCAGCAGCTTGGGTTGGACAGGGGACACCGGGGAGCTGTTTTTT CASSLGWTGDTGELFF
many NA TRBJ2-1 TRBV5-5 TGTGCCAGCAGGGTTTTCAGTGAGCAGTTCTTC CASRVFSEQFF
few NA TRBJ1-5 TRBV7-2 TGTGCCAGCAGCTTAATGCCAGGGGATAATCAGCCCCAGCATTTT CASSLMPGDNQPQHF